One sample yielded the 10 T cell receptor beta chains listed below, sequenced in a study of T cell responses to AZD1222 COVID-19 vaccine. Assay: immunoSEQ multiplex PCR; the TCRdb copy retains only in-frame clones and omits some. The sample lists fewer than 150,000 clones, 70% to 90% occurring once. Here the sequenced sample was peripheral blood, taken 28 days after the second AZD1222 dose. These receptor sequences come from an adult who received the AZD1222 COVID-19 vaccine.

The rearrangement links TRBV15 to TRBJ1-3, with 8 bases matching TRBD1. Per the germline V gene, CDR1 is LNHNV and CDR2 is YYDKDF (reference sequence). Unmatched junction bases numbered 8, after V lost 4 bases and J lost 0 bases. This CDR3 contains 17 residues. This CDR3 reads CATSIQGAPFSGNTIYF. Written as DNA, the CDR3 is TGTGCCACCAGCATCCAGGGGGCCCCTTTCTCTGGAAACACCATATATTTT.

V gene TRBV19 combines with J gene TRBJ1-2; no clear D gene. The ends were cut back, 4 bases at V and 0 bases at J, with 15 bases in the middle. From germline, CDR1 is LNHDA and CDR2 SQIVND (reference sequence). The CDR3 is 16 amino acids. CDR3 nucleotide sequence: TGTGCCAGTAGTACCCAATCCCCAGGACCTAACTATGGCTACACCTTC. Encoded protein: CASSTQSPGPNYGYTF.

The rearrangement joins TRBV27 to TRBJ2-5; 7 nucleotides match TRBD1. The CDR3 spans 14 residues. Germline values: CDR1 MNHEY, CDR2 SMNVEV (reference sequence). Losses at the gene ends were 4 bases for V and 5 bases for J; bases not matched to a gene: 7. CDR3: CASSSRQGLETQYF. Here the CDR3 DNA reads TGTGCCAGCAGTTCTCGACAGGGTCTGGAGACCCAGTACTTC.

CDR3 DNA sequence: TGTGCCACCAGTGACCCCTCCCGCCGATTAGGGGGCTACACCTTC. Protein sequence: CATSDPSRRLGGYTF. The genes are TRBV24-1 and TRBJ1-2, with D hard to call. The V and J ends lost 4 bases and 8 bases respectively, with 19 bases between them. In germline, CDR1 is KGHDR, CDR2 SFDVKD. This CDR3 spans 15 amino acids.

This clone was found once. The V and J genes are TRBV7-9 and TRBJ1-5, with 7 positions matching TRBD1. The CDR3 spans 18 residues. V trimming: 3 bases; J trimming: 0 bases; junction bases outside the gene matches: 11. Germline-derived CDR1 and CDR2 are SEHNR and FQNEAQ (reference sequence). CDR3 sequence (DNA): TGTGCCAGCAGCTTTACGGGGACAGCCGATTATAGCAATCAGCCCCAGCATTTT. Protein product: CASSFTGTADYSNQPQHF. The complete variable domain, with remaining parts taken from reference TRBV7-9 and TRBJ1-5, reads DTGVSQNPRHKITKRGQNVTFRCDPISEHNRLYWYRQTLGQGPEFLTYFQNEAQLEKSRLLSDRFSAERPKGSFSTLEIQRTEQGDSAMYLCASSFTGTADYSNQPQHFGDGTRLSIL.

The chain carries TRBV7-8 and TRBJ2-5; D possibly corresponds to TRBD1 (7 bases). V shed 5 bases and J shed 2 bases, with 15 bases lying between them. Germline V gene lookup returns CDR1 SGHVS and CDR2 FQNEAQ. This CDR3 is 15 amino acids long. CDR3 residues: CASSTAGQPQETQYF. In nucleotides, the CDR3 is TGTGCCAGCAGCACCGCGGGACAGCCTCAAGAGACCCAGTACTTC.

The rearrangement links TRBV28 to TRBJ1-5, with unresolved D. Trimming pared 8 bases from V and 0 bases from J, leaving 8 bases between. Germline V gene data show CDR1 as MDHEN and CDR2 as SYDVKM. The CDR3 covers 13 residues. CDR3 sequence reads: CASDAISNQPQHF. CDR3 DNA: TGTGCCAGCGACGCAATTAGCAATCAGCCCCAGCATTTT.

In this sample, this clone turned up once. The CDR3 region has the DNA TGTGCCAGCAGTCCACGGGCCGATTATGGCACCGGGGAGCTGTTTTTT. It yields the protein CASSPRADYGTGELFF. The chain combines TRBV28 with TRBJ2-2; D not resolved. The CDR3 totals 16 residues. In germline, CDR1 is MDHEN, CDR2 SYDVKM. Trimming stripped 5 bases from V and 4 bases from J, with 17 bases between.

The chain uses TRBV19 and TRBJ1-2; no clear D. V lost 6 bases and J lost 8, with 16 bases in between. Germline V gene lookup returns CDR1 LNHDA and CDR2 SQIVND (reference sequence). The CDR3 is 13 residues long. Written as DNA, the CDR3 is TGTGCCAGTAGCTCCAGAAGGGCGAGGGGCTACACCTTC. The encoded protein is CASSSRRARGYTF.

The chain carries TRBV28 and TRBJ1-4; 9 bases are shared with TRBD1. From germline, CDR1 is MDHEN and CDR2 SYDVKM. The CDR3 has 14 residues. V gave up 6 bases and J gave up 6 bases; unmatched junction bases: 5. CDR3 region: CASSSGTGYEKLFF. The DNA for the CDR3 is TGTGCCAGCAGCTCCGGGACAGGGTATGAAAAACTGTTTTTT.